This T cell receptor beta chain was recovered during a study of blood T cell repertoires in COVID-19. At the level of the study: Nucleic acid was either cDNA or gDNA, and it came from T cells, B-cell-depleted T cells, or PBMCs.

Original data processing: Scientists estimated how many nucleated cells there were by amplifying reference gene primers. Profiling relied on immunoSEQ multiplex PCR, and the TCRdb table lists in-frame clones only, not all of them. The DNA gave D and trimming, while V, J and clone size come from that table. The sample consists of 140,000 to 150,000 clones, around 80% of them appearing once. Cohorts were determined from participant-reported clinical history. The V end was cut by 0 bases, the J end by 12 bases, with 12 bases between. CDR3 length: 12 residues. Germline CDR1 and CDR2: SQVTM and ANQGSEA. The sequence derives from a woman aged 50 to 65 who had recovered from COVID-19. Sequences were obtained from PBMCs or T cells enriched from blood (not recorded which). The V call is TRBV29-1, the J call TRBJ2-1; D call uncertain. CDR3 sequence: CSVEDDTLPQFF. The DNA of the CDR3 is TGCAGCGTTGAAGACGACACACTCCCGCAGTTCTTC.